One sample yielded the 19 T cell receptor beta chains listed below, sequenced in a study of cytomegalovirus exposure and HLA in healthy donors. The PCR ran on 60 Vbeta and 13 Jbeta primers. TCRdb's copy holds only in-frame clones and misses some; the assay was immunoSEQ multiplex PCR. This sample has roughly 80,000 clones, with 65% to 85% found just once. Sequenced sample: PBMCs. All receptors come from a woman in her forties or fifties in good health and CMV-seronegative.

The chain carries TRBV6-5 and TRBJ2-7, with 9 bases identical to TRBD1. The CDR3 is 14 residues long. V lost 4 bases to trimming and J lost 2 bases; unmatched junction nucleotides: 3. Germline V lookup: CDR1 MNHEY, CDR2 SVGAGI. The DNA of the CDR3 is TGTGCCAGCAGTTCAGGGACAGGGCCCTACGAGCAGTACTTC. Protein: CASSSGTGPYEQYF.

The rearrangement uses TRBV4-2 and TRBJ2-7; TRBD1 might be the D (5 bases). Trimming took off 3 bases at V and 3 bases at J, with 15 bases between the two ends. CDR3 size: 15 residues. Germline CDR1 is LGHNA and CDR2 is YNFKEQ. Written as DNA, the CDR3 is TGTGCCAGCAGCCATTCCGACAGTACCTACTACGAGCAGTACGTC. Its translation is CASSHSDSTYYEQYV.

The chain carries TRBV12-5 and TRBJ1-5; 10 nucleotides align to TRBD1. V trimming: 0 bases; J trimming: 6 bases; junction bases outside the gene matches: 14. The CDR3 has 19 residues. Per the germline V gene, CDR1 is LGHNT and CDR2 is FRNRAP. In DNA, the CDR3 is TGTGCTAGTGGTTTGGTACCCCGGTGGGGACAGGGGCATGGTCAGCCCCAGCATTTT. Encoded protein: CASGLVPRWGQGHGQPQHF.

This sequence joins TRBV29-1 and TRBJ1-2; weak D call: TRBD1 (6 bases). CDR1 and CDR2 (germline): SQVTM, ANQGSEA. This CDR3 has 12 residues. The V gene lost 7 bases and the J gene lost 8 bases, with 17 bases spanning the gap. The CDR3 loop reads CSDLRGEGGYTF. Here the CDR3 DNA reads TGCAGCGATCTCAGGGGCGAGGGGGGCTACACCTTC.

The chain couples TRBV11-2 to TRBJ2-1; D is uncertain. CDR1 is SGHAT and CDR2 is FQNNGV in the germline V gene. The germline V and J ends were trimmed by 0 bases and 0 bases, with 6 bases remaining between them. The CDR3 consists of 15 residues. The CDR3 DNA reads as TGTGCCAGCAGCTTAGAGCGGAGCTCCTACAATGAGCAGTTCTTC. Translated: CASSLERSSYNEQFF.

This chain joins TRBV2 and TRBJ2-3; 13 bases match TRBD2. Looked up from germline, CDR1 is SNHLY and CDR2 is FYNNEI. The J segment lost 2 bases and the V segment lost 3 bases, leaving 11 bases of the junction unmatched. This CDR3 contains 19 residues. This chain's CDR3 is CASSESTSGRLRVTDTQYF. The CDR3 DNA reads TGTGCCAGCAGTGAGTCGACTAGCGGGAGGTTGAGGGTCACAGATACGCAGTATTTT. Together with reference TRBV2 and TRBJ2-3, the CDR3 gives the full variable domain: EPEVTQTPSHQVTQMGQEVILRCVPISNHLYFYWYRQILGQKVEFLVSFYNNEISEKSEIFDDQFSVERPDGSNFTLKIRSTKLEDSAMYFCASSESTSGRLRVTDTQYFGPGTRLTVL.

The chain uses TRBV2 and TRBJ2-1, with D possibly TRBD2 on 6 matching bases. The CDR3 contains 15 residues. Per germline, CDR1 SNHLY and CDR2 FYNNEI. Trimming took off 6 bases at V and 0 bases at J, with 12 bases between the two ends. The CDR3 sequence is CASRRFGSSYNEQFF. The CDR3, as DNA: TGTGCCAGCAGACGATTCGGGAGCTCCTACAATGAGCAGTTCTTC.

The chain is built from TRBV9 and TRBJ2-1; the D is unclear. The V and J ends lost 1 base and 5 bases respectively, with 4 bases between them. The V gene's germline CDR1 is SGDLS and CDR2 YYNGEE. CDR3 length equals 12 residues. The CDR3 loop reads CASSVLNNEQFF. CDR3 nucleotide sequence: TGTGCCAGCAGCGTACTAAACAATGAGCAGTTCTTC.

The genes are TRBV7-2 and TRBJ2-1, with 10 nucleotides matching TRBD1. V was clipped by 5 bases and J by 6 bases; unmatched bases: 7. Germline V gives CDR1 SGHTA, CDR2 FQGNSA. This CDR3 is 15 amino acids long. In DNA form, the CDR3 reads TGTGCCAGCAGCCACTACCGGGACAGGGGCAATGAGCAGTTCTTC. Its protein is CASSHYRDRGNEQFF.

This CDR3 is CASSMTALNTEAFF. The CDR3 DNA reads TGCGCCAGCAGCATGACAGCTTTGAACACTGAAGCTTTCTTT. The chain uses TRBV5-1 and TRBJ1-1, with D perhaps TRBD1 (5 bases). Trimming took off 4 bases at V and 0 bases at J, with 10 bases between the two ends. The CDR3 extends over 14 amino acids. Germline V gene data show CDR1 as SGHRS and CDR2 as YFSETQ. Full variable domain (missing parts from reference TRBV5-1 and TRBJ1-1): KAGVTQTPRYLIKTRGQQVTLSCSPISGHRSVSWYQQTPGQGLQFLFEYFSETQRNKGNFPGRFSGRQFSNSRSEMNVSTLELGDSALYLCASSMTALNTEAFFGQGTRLTVV.

The rearrangement joins TRBV5-5 to TRBJ2-5; D is ambiguous. Trimming took off 0 bases at V and 1 base at J, with 4 bases between the two ends. This CDR3 comprises 13 residues. CDR1 and CDR2 from the germline V gene are SGHKS and YYEKEE (reference sequence). The CDR3 protein is CASSLGVQETQYF. Here the CDR3 DNA reads TGTGCCAGCAGCTTGGGAGTCCAAGAGACCCAGTACTTC. Using reference TRBV5-5 and TRBJ2-5 for the parts outside the CDR3, the full variable domain is DAGVTQSPTHLIKTRGQQVTLRCSPISGHKSVSWYQQVLGQGPQFIFQYYEKEERGRGNFPDRFSARQFPNYSSELNVNALLLGDSALYLCASSLGVQETQYFGPGTRLLVL.

The genes are TRBV6-4 and TRBJ2-3; TRBD1 aligns across 9 bases. Germline values: CDR1 MRHNA, CDR2 SNTAGT. The CDR3 spans 17 residues. With 1 base clipped from V and 1 base from J, the junction kept 6 bases outside the gene matches. The CDR3: CASSDFTGQGGTDTQYF. CDR3 in DNA: TGTGCCAGCAGTGACTTTACGGGACAGGGAGGCACAGATACGCAGTATTTT.

The chain combines TRBV7-2 with TRBJ1-1, with 7 bases matching TRBD1. Germline V gives CDR1 SGHTA, CDR2 FQGNSA. Trimming at V came to 0 bases and at J to 3 bases, leaving 7 bases not matched to a gene. The CDR3 spans 16 residues. The CDR3 nucleotides are TGTGCCAGCAGCTTAGCATACAGGGGATCGGACACTGAAGCTTTCTTT. Translating it yields CASSLAYRGSDTEAFF.

This chain connects TRBV28 to TRBJ2-7, with 8 bases fitting TRBD2. CDR3 length equals 16 residues. From germline, CDR1 is MDHEN and CDR2 SYDVKM. Trimming at V came to 3 bases and at J to 6 bases, leaving 13 bases not matched to a gene. The CDR3 loop reads CASSFGVAGGPGEQYF. Written as DNA, the CDR3 is TGTGCCAGCAGTTTCGGGGTGGCGGGAGGCCCCGGCGAGCAGTACTTC.

The chain links TRBV5-1 to TRBJ2-1; 13 bases align to TRBD2. The germline gives CDR1 SGHRS, CDR2 YFSETQ. CDR3 size: 16 residues. V was pared by 3 bases and J by 2 bases, with 2 bases of the junction left unmatched. The chain's CDR3 is CASSWGTSGTYNEQFF. Here the CDR3 DNA reads TGCGCCAGCAGCTGGGGGACTAGCGGGACCTACAATGAGCAGTTCTTC. Using reference TRBV5-1 and TRBJ2-1 for the parts outside the CDR3, the full variable domain is KAGVTQTPRYLIKTRGQQVTLSCSPISGHRSVSWYQQTPGQGLQFLFEYFSETQRNKGNFPGRFSGRQFSNSRSEMNVSTLELGDSALYLCASSWGTSGTYNEQFFGPGTRLTVL.

This sequence joins TRBV6-4 and TRBJ2-2; 7 bases align to TRBD1. This CDR3 comprises 16 residues. Germline CDR1 MRHNA, CDR2 SNTAGT. V lost 0 bases and J lost 2; bases outside the gene matches: 3. The DNA of the CDR3 is TGTGCCAGCAGTGACTCGAGACAGGGTAACACCGGGGAGCTGTTTTTT. Protein: CASSDSRQGNTGELFF.

The genes are TRBV6-5 and TRBJ2-7; TRBD2 might be the D (5 bases). Trimming cost V 5 bases and J 5 bases, with 19 bases left between them. Germline CDR1 and CDR2: MNHEY and SVGAGI. The length of the CDR3 is 15 residues. The CDR3 DNA follows: TGTGCCAGCAGTCTCCGGGGTCTCTCTTCCGACGAGCAGTACTTC. Protein sequence: CASSLRGLSSDEQYF.

The chain employs TRBV7-2 and TRBJ2-2; 7 nucleotides match TRBD1. The V and J ends lost 0 bases and 1 base, in that order; junction bases with no gene match: 2. Germline V lookup: CDR1 SGHTA, CDR2 FQGNSA. CDR3 length: 16 amino acids. The CDR3 nucleotides read TGTGCCAGCAGCTTAGCGGGACAGATGAACACCGGGGAGCTGTTTTTT. It translates to CASSLAGQMNTGELFF.

Written as DNA, the CDR3 is TGTGCCAGCAGCTTAGATTCCAGTTTTCGCTCCTACAATGAGCAGTTCTTC. Amino acid sequence: CASSLDSSFRSYNEQFF. The chain is built from TRBV11-3 and TRBJ2-1; no clear D. This CDR3 is built from 17 residues. The ends were cut back, 0 bases at V and 0 bases at J, with 12 bases in the middle. The germline V gene encodes CDR1 SGHNT and CDR2 YENEEA. The variable domain in full, with the rest retrieved from reference TRBV11-3 and TRBJ2-1, is EAGVVQSPRYKIIEKKQPVAFWCNPISGHNTLYWYLQNLGQGPELLIRYENEEAVDDSQLPKDRFSAERLKGVDSTLKIQPAELGDSAVYLCASSLDSSFRSYNEQFFGPGTRLTVL.